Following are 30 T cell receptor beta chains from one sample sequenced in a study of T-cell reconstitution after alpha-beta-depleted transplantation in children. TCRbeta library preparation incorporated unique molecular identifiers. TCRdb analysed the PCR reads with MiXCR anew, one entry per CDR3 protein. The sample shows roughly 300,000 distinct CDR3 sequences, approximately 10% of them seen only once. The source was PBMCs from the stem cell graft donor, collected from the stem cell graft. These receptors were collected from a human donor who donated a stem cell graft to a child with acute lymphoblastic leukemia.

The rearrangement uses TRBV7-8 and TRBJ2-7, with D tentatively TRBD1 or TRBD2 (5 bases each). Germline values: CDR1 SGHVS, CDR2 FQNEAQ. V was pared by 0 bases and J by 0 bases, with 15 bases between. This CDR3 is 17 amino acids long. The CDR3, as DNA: TGTGCCAGCAGCTTAGCTTCGGGGACCCCCTTCTCCTACGAGCAGTACTTC. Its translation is CASSLASGTPFSYEQYF.

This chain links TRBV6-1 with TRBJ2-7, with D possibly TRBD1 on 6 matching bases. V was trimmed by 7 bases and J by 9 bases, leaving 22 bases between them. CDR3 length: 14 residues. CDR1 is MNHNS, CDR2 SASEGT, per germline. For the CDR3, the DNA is TGTGCCAGCACCACCGGGACAACCGAGGCGGGGCAGTACTTC. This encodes CASTTGTTEAGQYF.

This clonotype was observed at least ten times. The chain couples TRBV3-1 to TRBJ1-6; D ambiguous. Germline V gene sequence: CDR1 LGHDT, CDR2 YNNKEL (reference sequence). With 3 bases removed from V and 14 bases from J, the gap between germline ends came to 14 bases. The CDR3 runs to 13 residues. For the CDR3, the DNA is TGTGCCAGCAGCCAGGATCGAAGAGGGACCCTCCACTTT. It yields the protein CASSQDRRGTLHF. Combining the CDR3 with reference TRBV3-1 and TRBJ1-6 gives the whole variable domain DTAVSQTPKYLVTQMGNDKSIKCEQNLGHDTMYWYKQDSKKFLKIMFSYNNKELIINETVPNRFSPKSPDKAHLNLHINSLELGDSAVYFCASSQDRRGTLHFGNGTRLTVT.

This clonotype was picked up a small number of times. Written as DNA, the CDR3 is TGTGCCTGGAGCTTCGGGACAGGGGCTGGAGATACGCAGTATTTT. This codes for CAWSFGTGAGDTQYF. J is TRBJ2-3 and V is TRBV30, with TRBD1 identical over 10 bases. The CDR3 loop spans 15 amino acids. Germline CDR1 is GTSNPN and CDR2 is SVGIG (reference sequence). Trimming at V came to 3 bases and at J to 5 bases, leaving 8 bases not matched to a gene. Full variable domain (missing parts from reference TRBV30 and TRBJ2-3): SQTIHQWPATLVQPVGSPLSLECTVEGTSNPNLYWYRQAAGRGLQLLFYSVGIGQISSEVPQNLSASRPQDRQFILSSKKLLLSDSGFYLCAWSFGTGAGDTQYFGPGTRLTVL.

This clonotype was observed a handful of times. The CDR3 DNA reads as TGTGCCACCAGTGACCCCGACACATCCAAAGAGACCCAGTACTTC. It codes for CATSDPDTSKETQYF. J is TRBJ2-5 and V is TRBV24-1; D is ambiguous. In germline, CDR1 is KGHDR, CDR2 SFDVKD. Trimming took off 4 bases at V and 3 bases at J, with 14 bases between the two ends. CDR3 length: 15 amino acids.

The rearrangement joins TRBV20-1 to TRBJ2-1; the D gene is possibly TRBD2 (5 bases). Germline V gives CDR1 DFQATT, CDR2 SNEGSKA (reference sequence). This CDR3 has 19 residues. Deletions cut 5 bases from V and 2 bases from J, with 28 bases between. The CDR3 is CSAPSPRLRAGGAYNEQFF. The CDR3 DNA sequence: TGCAGTGCTCCCTCCCCGAGGCTCCGGGCGGGTGGGGCCTACAATGAGCAGTTCTTC.

The CDR3 spells CASSLLVAGLTGELFF. DNA of the CDR3: TGTGCCAGCAGTTTACTCGTAGCGGGACTTACCGGGGAGCTGTTTTTT. V gene TRBV27 combines with J gene TRBJ2-2; TRBD2 aligns across 8 bases. V lost 2 bases to trimming and J lost 5 bases; unmatched junction nucleotides: 7. The CDR3 has 16 residues. CDR1 MNHEY and CDR2 SMNVEV come from the germline V gene (reference sequence).

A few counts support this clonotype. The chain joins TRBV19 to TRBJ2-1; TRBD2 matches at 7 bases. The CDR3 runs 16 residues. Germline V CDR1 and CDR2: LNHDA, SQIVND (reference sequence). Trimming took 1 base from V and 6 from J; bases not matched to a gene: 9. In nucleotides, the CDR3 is TGTGCCAGTAGTATAGTAATGGGCGGGAGCGCCAATGAGCAGTTCTTC. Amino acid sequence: CASSIVMGGSANEQFF.

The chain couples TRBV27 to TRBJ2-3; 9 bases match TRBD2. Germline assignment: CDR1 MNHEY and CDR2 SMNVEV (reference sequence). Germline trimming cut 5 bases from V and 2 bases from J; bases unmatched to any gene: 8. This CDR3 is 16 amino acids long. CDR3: CASSLSGTSLTDTQYF. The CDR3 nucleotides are TGTGCCAGCAGTCTGAGTGGGACTAGCCTCACAGATACGCAGTATTTT.

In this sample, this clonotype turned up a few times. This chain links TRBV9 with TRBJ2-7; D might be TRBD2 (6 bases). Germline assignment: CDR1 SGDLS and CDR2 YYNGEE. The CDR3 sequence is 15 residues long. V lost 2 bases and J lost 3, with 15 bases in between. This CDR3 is CASSVGSRGNYEQYF. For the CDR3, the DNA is TGTGCCAGCAGCGTCGGGAGTCGCGGTAACTACGAGCAGTACTTC.

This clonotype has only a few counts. As DNA, the CDR3 is TGCGCCAGCAGCCAAGGGCCAGCGGTGGTTGAGCAGTTCTTC. It is translated as CASSQGPAVVEQFF. The chain uses TRBV4-1 and TRBJ2-1; tentatively, D is TRBD2 (5 bases). Germline CDR1 is MGHRA and CDR2 is YSYEKL. V shed 1 base and J shed 9 bases, with 13 bases lying between them. The CDR3 totals 14 residues.

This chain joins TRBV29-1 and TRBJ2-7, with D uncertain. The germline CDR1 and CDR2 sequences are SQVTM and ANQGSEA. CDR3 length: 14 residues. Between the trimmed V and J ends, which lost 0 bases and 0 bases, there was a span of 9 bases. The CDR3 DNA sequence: TGCAGCGTTGAAGATGGCGGAAGCTCCTACGAGCAGTACTTC. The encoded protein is CSVEDGGSSYEQYF.

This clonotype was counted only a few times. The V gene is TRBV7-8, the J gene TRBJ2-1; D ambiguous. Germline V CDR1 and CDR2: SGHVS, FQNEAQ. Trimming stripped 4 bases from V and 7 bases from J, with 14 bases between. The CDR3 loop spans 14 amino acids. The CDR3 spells CASSSVQIRNEQFF. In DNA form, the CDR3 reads TGTGCCAGCAGCTCCGTACAGATCAGGAATGAGCAGTTCTTC. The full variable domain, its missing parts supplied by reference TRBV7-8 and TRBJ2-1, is GAGVSQSPRYKVAKRGQDVALRCDPISGHVSLFWYQQALGQGPEFLTYFQNEAQLDKSGLPSDRFFAERPEGSVSTLKIQRTQQEDSAVYLCASSSVQIRNEQFFGPGTRLTVL.

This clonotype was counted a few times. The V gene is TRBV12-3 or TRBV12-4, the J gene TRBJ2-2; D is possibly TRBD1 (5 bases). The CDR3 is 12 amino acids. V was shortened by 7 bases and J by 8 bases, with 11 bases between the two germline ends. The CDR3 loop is CASTFNRGELFF. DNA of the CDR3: TGTGCCAGCACTTTTAACAGGGGGGAGCTGTTTTTT.

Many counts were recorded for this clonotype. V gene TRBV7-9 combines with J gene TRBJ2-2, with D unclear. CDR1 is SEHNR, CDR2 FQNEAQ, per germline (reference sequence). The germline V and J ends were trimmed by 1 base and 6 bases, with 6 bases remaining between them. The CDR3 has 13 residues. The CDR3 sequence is CASSLDPPGELFF. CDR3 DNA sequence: TGTGCCAGCAGCTTAGATCCACCCGGGGAGCTGTTTTTT.

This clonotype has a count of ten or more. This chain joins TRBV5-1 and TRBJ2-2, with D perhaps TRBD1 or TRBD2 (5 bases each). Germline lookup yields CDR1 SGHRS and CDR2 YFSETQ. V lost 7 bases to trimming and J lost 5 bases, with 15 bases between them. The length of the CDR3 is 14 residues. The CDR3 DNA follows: TGCGCCAGCTCACGGGACGGTCATACCGGGGAGCTGTTTTTT. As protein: CASSRDGHTGELFF.

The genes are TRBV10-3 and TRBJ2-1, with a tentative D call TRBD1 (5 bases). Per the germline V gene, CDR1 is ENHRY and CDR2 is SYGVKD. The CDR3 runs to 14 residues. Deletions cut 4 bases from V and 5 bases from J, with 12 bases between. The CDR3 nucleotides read TGTGCCATCAGTGGTTATTTACAGGACAATGAGCAGTTCTTC. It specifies CAISGYLQDNEQFF.

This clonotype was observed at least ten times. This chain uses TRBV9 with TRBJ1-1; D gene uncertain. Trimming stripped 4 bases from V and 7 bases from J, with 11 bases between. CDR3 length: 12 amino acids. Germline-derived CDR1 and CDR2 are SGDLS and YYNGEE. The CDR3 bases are TGTGCCAGCAGCCTCGGTGAGCATGAAGCTTTCTTT. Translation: CASSLGEHEAFF.

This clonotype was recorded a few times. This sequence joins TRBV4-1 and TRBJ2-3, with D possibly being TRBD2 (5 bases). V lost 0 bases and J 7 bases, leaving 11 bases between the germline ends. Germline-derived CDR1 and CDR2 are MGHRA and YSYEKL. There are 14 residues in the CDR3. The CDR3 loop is CASSQDSLAHTQYF. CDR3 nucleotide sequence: TGCGCCAGCAGCCAAGATTCCCTAGCTCATACGCAGTATTTT.

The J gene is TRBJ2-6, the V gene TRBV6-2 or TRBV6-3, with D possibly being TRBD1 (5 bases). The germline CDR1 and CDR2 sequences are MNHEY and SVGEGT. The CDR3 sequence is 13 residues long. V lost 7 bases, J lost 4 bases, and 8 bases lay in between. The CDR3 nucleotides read TGTGCCAGCATCCCAGGGGGGGCCAACGTCCTGACTTTC. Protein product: CASIPGGANVLTF.

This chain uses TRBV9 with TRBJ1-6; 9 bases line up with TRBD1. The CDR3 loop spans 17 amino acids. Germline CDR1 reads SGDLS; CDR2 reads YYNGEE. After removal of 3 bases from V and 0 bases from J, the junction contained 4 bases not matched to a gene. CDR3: CASSGDRGSSYNSPLHF. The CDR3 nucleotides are TGTGCCAGCAGCGGAGACAGGGGGAGCTCCTATAATTCACCCCTCCACTTT.

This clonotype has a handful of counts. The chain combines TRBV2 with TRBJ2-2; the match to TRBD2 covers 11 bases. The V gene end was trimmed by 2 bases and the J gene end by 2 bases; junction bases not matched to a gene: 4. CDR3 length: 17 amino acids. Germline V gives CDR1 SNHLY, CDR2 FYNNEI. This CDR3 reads CASSEMGTSGNTGELFF. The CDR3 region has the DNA TGTGCCAGCAGTGAAATGGGGACTAGCGGCAACACCGGGGAGCTGTTTTTT.

The CDR3 here is CASSPHTATNEKLFF. DNA of the CDR3: TGCGCCAGCAGCCCCCACACTGCAACTAATGAAAAACTGTTTTTT. This chain joins TRBV5-1 and TRBJ1-4; D not certain. Germline assignment: CDR1 SGHRS and CDR2 YFSETQ. V gave up 4 bases and J gave up 0 bases, with 10 bases separating them. The CDR3 is 15 amino acids. The full variable domain, rest sourced from reference TRBV5-1 and TRBJ1-4, is KAGVTQTPRYLIKTRGQQVTLSCSPISGHRSVSWYQQTPGQGLQFLFEYFSETQRNKGNFPGRFSGRQFSNSRSEMNVSTLELGDSALYLCASSPHTATNEKLFFGSGTQLSVL.

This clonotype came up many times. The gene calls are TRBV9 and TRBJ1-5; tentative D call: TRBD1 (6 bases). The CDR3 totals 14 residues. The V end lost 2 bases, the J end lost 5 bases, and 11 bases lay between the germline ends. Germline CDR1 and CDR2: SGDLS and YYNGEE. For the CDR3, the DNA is TGTGCCAGCAGCGTGGGGGCAGGGCATCAGCCCCAGCATTTT. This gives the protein CASSVGAGHQPQHF.

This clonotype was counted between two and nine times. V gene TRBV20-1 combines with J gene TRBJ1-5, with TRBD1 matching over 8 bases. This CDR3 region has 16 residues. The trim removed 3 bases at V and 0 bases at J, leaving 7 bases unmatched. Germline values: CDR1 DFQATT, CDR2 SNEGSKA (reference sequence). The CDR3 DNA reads TGCAGTGCTAGGGGACAGGAGTTTAATAGCAATCAGCCCCAGCATTTT. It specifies CSARGQEFNSNQPQHF.

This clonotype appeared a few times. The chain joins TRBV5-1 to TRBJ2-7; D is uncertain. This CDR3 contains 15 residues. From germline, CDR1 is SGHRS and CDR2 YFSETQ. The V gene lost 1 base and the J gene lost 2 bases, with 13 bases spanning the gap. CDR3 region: CASSLYTSGAYEQYF. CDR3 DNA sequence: TGCGCCAGCAGCTTGTATACGTCTGGGGCCTACGAGCAGTACTTC.

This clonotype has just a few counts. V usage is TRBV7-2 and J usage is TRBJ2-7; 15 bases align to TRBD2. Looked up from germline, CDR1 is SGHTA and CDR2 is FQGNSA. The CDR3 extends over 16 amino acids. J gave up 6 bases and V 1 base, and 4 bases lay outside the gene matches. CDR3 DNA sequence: TGTGCCAGCAGCTTAGTGGGACTAGCGGGAGGAGCCGAGCAGTACTTC. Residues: CASSLVGLAGGAEQYF.

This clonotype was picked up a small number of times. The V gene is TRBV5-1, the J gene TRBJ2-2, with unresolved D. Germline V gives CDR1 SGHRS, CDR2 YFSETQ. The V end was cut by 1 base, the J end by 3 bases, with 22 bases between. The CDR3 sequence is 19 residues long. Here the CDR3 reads CASSLLNLESAADTGELFF. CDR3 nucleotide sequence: TGCGCCAGCAGCTTGTTGAACCTCGAAAGCGCGGCGGACACCGGGGAGCTGTTTTTT.

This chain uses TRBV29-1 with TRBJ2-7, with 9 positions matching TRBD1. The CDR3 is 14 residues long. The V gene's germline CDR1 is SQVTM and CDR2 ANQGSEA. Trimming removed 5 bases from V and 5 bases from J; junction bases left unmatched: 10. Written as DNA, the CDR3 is TGCAGCGTTTATGGACAGGGGCAATACGACGAGCAGTACTTC. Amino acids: CSVYGQGQYDEQYF.

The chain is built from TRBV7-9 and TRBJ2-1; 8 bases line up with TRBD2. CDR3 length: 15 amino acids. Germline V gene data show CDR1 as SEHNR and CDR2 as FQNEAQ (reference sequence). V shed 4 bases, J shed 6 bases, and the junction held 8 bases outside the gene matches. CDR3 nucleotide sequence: TGTGCCAGCAGCTCGGGGGGGGAGCATTTCAATGAGCAGTTCTTC. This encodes CASSSGGEHFNEQFF.